This T cell receptor beta chain was recovered during a study of blood T cell repertoires in COVID-19. Study-level information: The samples span acute and convalescent COVID-19 from the United States, Italy and Spain. T cells, B-cell-depleted T cells, or PBMCs provided the cDNA or gDNA that served as material.

Under the authors' procedure: Amplification from reference gene primers served as the basis for estimated nucleated cell counts. Here immunoSEQ multiplex PCR was the method, and the copy in TCRdb shows in-frame clones only, minus some. For V, J and clone size, that table is used; D and trimming come from the DNA. The sample includes about 230,000 clones, around 88% of them seen just once. From germline, CDR1 is SGHTA and CDR2 FQGNSA. The CDR3 is made up of 16 amino acids. V lost 5 bases and J 3 bases, leaving 19 bases between the germline ends. The origin of this receptor is a man aged 40-49 years with active or convalescent COVID-19. The chain combines TRBV7-2 with TRBJ1-2, with D unclear. The sequenced sample was peripheral blood. The CDR3 nucleotides are TGTGCCAGCAGCCCGGGAGGGTCAGGAGACTACTATGGCTACACCTTC. It codes for CASSPGGSGDYYGYTF. Full variable domain (outside the CDR3, taken from reference TRBV7-2 and TRBJ1-2): GAGVSQSPSNKVTEKGKDVELRCDPISGHTALYWYRQSLGQGLEFLIYFQGNSAPDKSGLPSDRFSAERTGGSVSTLTIQRTQQEDSAVYLCASSPGGSGDYYGYTFGSGTRLTVV.